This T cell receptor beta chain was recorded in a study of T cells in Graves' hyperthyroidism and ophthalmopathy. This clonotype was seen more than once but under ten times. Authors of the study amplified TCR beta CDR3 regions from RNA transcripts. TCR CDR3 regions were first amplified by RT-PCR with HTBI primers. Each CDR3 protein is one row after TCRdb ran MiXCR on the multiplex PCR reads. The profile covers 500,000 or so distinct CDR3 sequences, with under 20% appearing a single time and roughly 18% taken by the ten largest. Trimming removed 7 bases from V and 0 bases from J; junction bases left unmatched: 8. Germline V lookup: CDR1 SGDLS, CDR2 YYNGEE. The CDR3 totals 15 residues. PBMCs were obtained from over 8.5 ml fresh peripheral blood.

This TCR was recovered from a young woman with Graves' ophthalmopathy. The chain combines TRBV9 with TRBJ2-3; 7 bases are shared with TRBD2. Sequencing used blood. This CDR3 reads CASGTSGISTDTQYF. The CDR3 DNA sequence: TGTGCCAGCGGCACCAGCGGGATTAGCACAGATACGCAGTATTTT.